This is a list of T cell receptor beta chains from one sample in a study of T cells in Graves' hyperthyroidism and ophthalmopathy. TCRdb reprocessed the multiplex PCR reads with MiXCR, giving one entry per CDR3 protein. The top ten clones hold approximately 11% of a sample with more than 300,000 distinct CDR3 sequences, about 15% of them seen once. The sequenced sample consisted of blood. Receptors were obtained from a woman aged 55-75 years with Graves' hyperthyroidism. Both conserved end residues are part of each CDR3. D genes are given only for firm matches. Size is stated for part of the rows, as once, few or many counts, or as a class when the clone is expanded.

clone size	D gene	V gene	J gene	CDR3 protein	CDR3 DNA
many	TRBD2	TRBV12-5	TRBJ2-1	CASGLSAPLLAGGSYNEQFF	TGTGCTAGTGGTTTGTCCGCCCCCTTACTAGCGGGTGGCTCCTACAATGAGCAGTTCTTC
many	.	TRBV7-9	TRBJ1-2	CASSSLGGGRGYTF	TGTGCCAGCAGCTCCCTGGGGGGGGGCAGAGGCTACACCTTC
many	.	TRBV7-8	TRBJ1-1	CASSKYTEAFF	TGTGCCAGCAGCAAATACACTGAAGCTTTCTTT
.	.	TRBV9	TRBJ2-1	CASSVGLVNYIDEQFF	TGTGCCAGCAGCGTAGGACTAGTCAATTATATCGATGAGCAGTTCTTC
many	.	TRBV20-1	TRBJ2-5	CSARDAGPGNQETQYF	TGCAGTGCTAGAGATGCCGGACCGGGTAACCAAGAGACCCAGTACTTC
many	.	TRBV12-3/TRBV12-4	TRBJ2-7	CASSLHGTASYEQYF	TGTGCCAGCAGCCTTCACGGGACTGCCTCCTACGAGCAGTACTTC
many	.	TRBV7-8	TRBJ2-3	CASSLAPGVAIKDTQYF	TGTGCCAGCAGCTTAGCGCCTGGGGTAGCTATTAAAGATACGCAGTATTTT
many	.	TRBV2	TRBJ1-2	CASSRDSVGYTF	TGTGCCAGCAGTCGGGACTCTGTGGGCTACACCTTC
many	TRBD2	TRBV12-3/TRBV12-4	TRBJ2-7	CASSRLAGEPYEQYF	TGTGCCAGCAGCCGACTAGCGGGAGAGCCCTACGAGCAGTACTTC
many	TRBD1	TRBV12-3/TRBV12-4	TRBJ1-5	CASSSGQATDSQPQHF	TGTGCCAGCAGTTCGGGACAGGCTACGGATAGTCAGCCCCAGCATTTT
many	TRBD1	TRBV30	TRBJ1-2	CAWSLGQGPNYGYTF	TGTGCCTGGAGTCTTGGACAGGGACCTAACTATGGCTACACCTTC
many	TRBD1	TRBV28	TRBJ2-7	CASSLLDRGLSYEQYF	TGTGCCAGCAGTTTACTCGACAGGGGGCTCTCCTACGAGCAGTACTTC
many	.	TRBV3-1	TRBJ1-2	CASSQESSGYTF	TGTGCCAGCAGCCAAGAGAGTTCCGGCTACACCTTC
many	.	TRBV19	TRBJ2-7	CASSIGFGSEQYF	TGTGCCAGTAGTATAGGCTTCGGGAGCGAGCAGTACTTC
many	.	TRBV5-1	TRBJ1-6	CASSSRTPSGGALHF	TGCGCCAGCAGCAGTCGGACGCCATCCGGAGGGGCCCTCCACTTT
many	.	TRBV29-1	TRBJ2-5	CSVSPQETQYF	TGCAGCGTTTCCCCCCAAGAGACCCAGTACTTC
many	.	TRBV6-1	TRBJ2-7	CASSEDQGFYEQYF	TGTGCCAGCAGTGAAGATCAGGGATTCTACGAGCAGTACTTC
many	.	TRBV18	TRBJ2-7	CASSPGNTYEQYF	TGTGCCAGCTCACCAGGGAATACCTACGAGCAGTACTTC
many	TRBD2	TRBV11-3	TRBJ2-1	CASSLDAASGSHNEQFF	TGTGCCAGCAGCTTAGATGCGGCGAGCGGGAGTCACAATGAGCAGTTCTTC
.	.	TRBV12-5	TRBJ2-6	CASGWGTMGVLTF	TGTGCTAGTGGTTGGGGAACGATGGGGGTCCTGACTTTC
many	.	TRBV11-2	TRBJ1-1	CASSFNPNTEAFF	TGTGCCAGCAGCTTCAACCCGAACACTGAAGCTTTCTTT
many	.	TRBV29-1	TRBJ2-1	CSVAFGGNSRNEQFF	TGCAGCGTTGCCTTTGGCGGGAATTCGAGGAATGAGCAGTTCTTC